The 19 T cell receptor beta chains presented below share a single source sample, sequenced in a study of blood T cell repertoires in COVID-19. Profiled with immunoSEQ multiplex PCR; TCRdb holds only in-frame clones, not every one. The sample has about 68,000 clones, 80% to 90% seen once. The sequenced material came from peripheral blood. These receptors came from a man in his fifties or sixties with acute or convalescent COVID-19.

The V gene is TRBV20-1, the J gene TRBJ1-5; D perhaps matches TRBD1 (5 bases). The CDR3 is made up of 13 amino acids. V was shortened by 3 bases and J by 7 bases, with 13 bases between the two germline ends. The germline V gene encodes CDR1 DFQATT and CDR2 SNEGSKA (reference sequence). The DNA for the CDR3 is TGCAGTGCTAGTGGAGGGGAGGCCCAGCCCCAGCATTTT. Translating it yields CSASGGEAQPQHF.

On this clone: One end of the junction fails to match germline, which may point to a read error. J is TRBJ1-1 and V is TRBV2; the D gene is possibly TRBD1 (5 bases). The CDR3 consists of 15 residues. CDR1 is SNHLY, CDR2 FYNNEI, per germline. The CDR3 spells CASTEGAVAPGSAFF. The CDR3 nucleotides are TGTGCCAGCACTGAAGGGGCGGTTGCGCCCGGGAGTGCTTTCTTT.

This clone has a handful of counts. CDR3 amino acids: CTSSQATSNEQFF. CDR3 nucleotide sequence: TGCACCAGCAGCCAAGCTACTAGCAATGAGCAGTTCTTC. This chain connects TRBV1 to TRBJ2-1; the table's D call TRBD2 went unverified against the DNA. TRBV1 is tagged as a pseudogene. The CDR3 has 13 residues.

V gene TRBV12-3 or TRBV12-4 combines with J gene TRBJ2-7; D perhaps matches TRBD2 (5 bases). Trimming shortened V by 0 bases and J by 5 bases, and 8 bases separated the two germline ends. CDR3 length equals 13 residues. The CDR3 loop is CASSLASGNEQYV. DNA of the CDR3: TGTGCCAGCAGTTTAGCGTCGGGAAACGAGCAGTACGTC.

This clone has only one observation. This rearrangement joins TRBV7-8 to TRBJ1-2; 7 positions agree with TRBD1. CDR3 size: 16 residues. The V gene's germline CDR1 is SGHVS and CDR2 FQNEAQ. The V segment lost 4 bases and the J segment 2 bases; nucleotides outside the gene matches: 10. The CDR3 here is CASSSRVQGGNYGYTF. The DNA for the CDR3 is TGTGCCAGCAGCTCAAGGGTCCAGGGGGGAAACTATGGCTACACCTTC.

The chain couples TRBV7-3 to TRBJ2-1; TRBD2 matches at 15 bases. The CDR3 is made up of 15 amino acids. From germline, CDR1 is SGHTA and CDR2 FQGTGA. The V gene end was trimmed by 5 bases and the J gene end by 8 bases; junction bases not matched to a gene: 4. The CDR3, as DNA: TGTGCCAGCAGCCGCGGGACTAGCGGGAGGTATGAGCAGTTCTTC. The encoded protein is CASSRGTSGRYEQFF.

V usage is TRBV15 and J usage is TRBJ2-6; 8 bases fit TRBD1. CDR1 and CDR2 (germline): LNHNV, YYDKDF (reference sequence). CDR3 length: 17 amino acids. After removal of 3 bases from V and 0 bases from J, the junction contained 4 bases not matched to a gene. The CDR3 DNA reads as TGTGCCACCAGCAGGGACAGGGAAAACTCTGGGGCCAACGTCCTGACTTTC. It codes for CATSRDRENSGANVLTF.

CDR3 sequence reads: CATSEPGVAYNEQFF. The CDR3 DNA is TGTGCCACCAGTGAGCCAGGGGTCGCCTACAATGAGCAGTTCTTC. The chain combines TRBV24-1 with TRBJ2-1, with a possible D match to TRBD1 (6 bases). Germline assignment: CDR1 KGHDR and CDR2 SFDVKD. The CDR3 has 15 amino acids. The V end lost 4 bases, the J end lost 2 bases, and 11 bases lay between the germline ends.

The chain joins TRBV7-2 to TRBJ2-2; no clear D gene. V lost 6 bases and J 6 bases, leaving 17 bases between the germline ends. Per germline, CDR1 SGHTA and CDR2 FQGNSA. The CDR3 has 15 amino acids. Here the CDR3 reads CASRPATSRAGELFF. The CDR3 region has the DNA TGTGCCAGCAGACCCGCCACCTCCCGGGCCGGGGAGCTGTTTTTT.

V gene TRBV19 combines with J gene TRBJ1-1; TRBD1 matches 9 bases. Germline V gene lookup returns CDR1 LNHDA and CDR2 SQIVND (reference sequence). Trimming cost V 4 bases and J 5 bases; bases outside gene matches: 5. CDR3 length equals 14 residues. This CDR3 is CASSKGQGRTEAFF. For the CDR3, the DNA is TGTGCCAGTAGTAAGGGACAGGGAAGAACTGAAGCTTTCTTT.

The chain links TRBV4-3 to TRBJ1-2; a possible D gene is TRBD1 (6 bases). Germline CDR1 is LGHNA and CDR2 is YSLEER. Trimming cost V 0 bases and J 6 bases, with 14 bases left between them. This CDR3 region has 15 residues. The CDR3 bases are TGCGCCAGCAGCCAAGAGGGGCAGGGGCGGGATGGCTACACCTTC. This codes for CASSQEGQGRDGYTF.

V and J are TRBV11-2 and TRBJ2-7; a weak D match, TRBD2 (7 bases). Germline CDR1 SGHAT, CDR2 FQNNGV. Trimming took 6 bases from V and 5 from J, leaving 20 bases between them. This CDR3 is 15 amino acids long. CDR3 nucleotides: TGTGCCAGCAGAGGGGTCGGGGGGCAATGGGACGAGCAGTACGTC. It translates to CASRGVGGQWDEQYV.

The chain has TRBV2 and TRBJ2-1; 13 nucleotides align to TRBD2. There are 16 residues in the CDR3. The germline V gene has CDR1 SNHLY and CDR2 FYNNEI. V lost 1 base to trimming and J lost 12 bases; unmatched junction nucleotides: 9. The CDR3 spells CASSEVSLAGGSAQFF. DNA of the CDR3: TGTGCCAGCAGTGAAGTCTCACTAGCGGGAGGGTCTGCGCAGTTCTTC.

The CDR3 is CSVEAYRGRHYGYTF. The DNA of the CDR3 is TGCAGCGTTGAAGCTTACAGGGGCAGGCATTATGGCTACACCTTC. The gene calls are TRBV29-1 and TRBJ1-2, with 7 bases aligning to TRBD1. The junction had 10 bases not matched to a gene; V was cut back by 1 base and J by 5 bases. CDR1 and CDR2 from the germline V gene are SQVTM and ANQGSEA. This CDR3 spans 15 amino acids.

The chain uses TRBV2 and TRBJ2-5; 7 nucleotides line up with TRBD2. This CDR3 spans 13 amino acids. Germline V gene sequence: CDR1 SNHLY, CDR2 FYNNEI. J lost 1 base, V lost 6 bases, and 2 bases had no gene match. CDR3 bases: TGTGCCAGCAGCTGGGGGGGCCAAGAGACCCAGTACTTC. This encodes CASSWGGQETQYF.

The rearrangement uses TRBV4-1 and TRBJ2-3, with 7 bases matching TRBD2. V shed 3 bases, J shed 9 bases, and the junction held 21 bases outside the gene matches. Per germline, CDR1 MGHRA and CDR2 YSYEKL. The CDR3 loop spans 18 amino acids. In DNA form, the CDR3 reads TGCGCCAGCAGCCACCCGGGACTAAGGAACAGCCCGTCGTTAACGCAGTATTTT. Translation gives CASSHPGLRNSPSLTQYF.

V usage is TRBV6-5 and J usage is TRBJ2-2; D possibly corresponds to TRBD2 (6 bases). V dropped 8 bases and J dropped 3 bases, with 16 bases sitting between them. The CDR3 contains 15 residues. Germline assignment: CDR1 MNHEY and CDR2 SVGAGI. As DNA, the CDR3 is TGTGCCAGCCGCGGGGCGGACGGGGACACCGGGGAGCTGTTTTTT. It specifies CASRGADGDTGELFF.

The CDR3 is CASSFAAGGGSNQPQHF. CDR3 sequence (DNA): TGTGCCAGCAGCTTCGCTGCGGGCGGGGGTAGCAATCAGCCCCAGCATTTT. The chain carries TRBV7-8 and TRBJ1-5; possible D gene TRBD1, 5 bases. CDR3 length equals 17 residues. Germline CDR1 is SGHVS and CDR2 is FQNEAQ. V lost 3 bases to trimming and J lost 0 bases, with 15 bases between them.

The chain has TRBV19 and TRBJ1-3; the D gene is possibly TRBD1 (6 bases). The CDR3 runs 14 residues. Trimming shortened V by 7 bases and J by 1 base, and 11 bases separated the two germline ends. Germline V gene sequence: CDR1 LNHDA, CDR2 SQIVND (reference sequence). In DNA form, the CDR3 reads TGTGCCAGTACCACAGGGTCTTCTGGAAACACCATATATTTT. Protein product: CASTTGSSGNTIYF.